The source of this T cell receptor beta chain is a study of cytomegalovirus exposure and HLA in healthy donors. Trimming removed 0 bases from V and 0 bases from J, with 6 bases in between. Germline CDR1 is SQVTM and CDR2 is ANQGSEA. The CDR3 loop spans 15 amino acids. Findings of the study overall: It was 164 TCR beta chains that were listed as cytomegalovirus-associated.

Primers: 60 Vbeta forward and 13 Jbeta reverse. Method: immunoSEQ multiplex PCR; TCRdb's copy keeps in-frame clones and lacks some. This repertoire shows approximately 160,000 clones, roughly 79% found once; its top ten account for 3.1%. The table lists this clone with a few counts. Its antigen remains unidentified. Sequenced input: PBMCs. This chain uses TRBV29-1 with TRBJ2-6, with D possibly matching TRBD2 (6 bases). The source of this sequence is a woman aged 50 to 60 in good health and CMV-seropositive. The CDR3 DNA reads as TGCAGCGTTGAAGAGGGAGGCTCTGGGGCCAACGTCCTGACTTTC. This gives the protein CSVEEGGSGANVLTF.